Below, 26 T cell receptor beta chains from the same sample are listed, as sequenced in a study of blood T cells in healthy people across ages. Next came a second PCR, run for about 6 to 12 cycles, which used a sample-barcoded 5' primer along with a J-beta primer mix. From the 5' RACE reads, TCRdb called clonotypes with MiXCR, one entry per CDR3 protein. In the table there are under 2,000,000 distinct CDR3 sequences, around 50% of which are singletons. Sequenced: blood. The receptors were gathered from a woman in her thirties or forties in good health.

Comments on this clonotype: Germline and junction disagree at one end, which may indicate a read error. CDR3 coding DNA: TGTGCCTCCAGCAGAGGAGGGGCGCCCTATGGCTACACCTTC. Its protein product is CASSRGGAPYGYTF. The V gene is TRBV15, the J gene TRBJ1-2; D is possibly TRBD1 (5 bases). The CDR3 extends over 14 amino acids. CDR1 and CDR2 from the germline V gene are LNHNV and YYDKDF (reference sequence).

The rearrangement links TRBV6-5 to TRBJ1-2, with 9 nucleotides matching TRBD1. Trimming cost V 2 bases and J 1 base; bases outside gene matches: 8. The CDR3 contains 17 residues. Germline V gives CDR1 MNHEY, CDR2 SVGAGI. The CDR3 sequence is CASSYRPRTGDNYGYTF. For the CDR3, the DNA is TGTGCCAGCAGTTACCGGCCACGGACAGGGGATAACTATGGCTACACCTTC.

The chain has TRBV13 and TRBJ1-2; the D gene is possibly TRBD1 (6 bases). Per germline, CDR1 PRHDT and CDR2 FYEKMQ (reference sequence). With 1 base removed from V and 9 bases from J, the gap between germline ends came to 15 bases. The CDR3 is 14 amino acids. The CDR3 nucleotides read TGTGCCAGCAGCTTAGAGGGGGAAGCGACCAGCTACACCTTC. It specifies CASSLEGEATSYTF.

This clonotype was seen a handful of times. The chain couples TRBV12-3 or TRBV12-4 to TRBJ1-2; TRBD1 agrees at 9 bases. The CDR3 length is 15 residues. After removal of 7 bases from V and 2 bases from J, the junction contained 8 bases not matched to a gene. CDR3 bases: TGTGCCAGCACCCTAAGACAGGGGGTGAACTATGGCTACACCTTC. This encodes CASTLRQGVNYGYTF.

A remark on this clonotype: A single base separates this from a much larger clone, so it may be a read error. This chain joins TRBV9 and TRBJ2-1; D is possibly TRBD2 (6 bases). The V gene's germline CDR1 is SGDLS and CDR2 YYNGEE. The CDR3 totals 19 residues. CDR3 sequence reads: CANSVGRTSVGGALDEQFF. The CDR3 nucleotides are TGTGCCAACAGCGTAGGTCGGACGTCCGTCGGCGGGGCCTTGGATGAGCAGTTCTTC.

This clonotype was observed a handful of times. J is TRBJ2-1 and V is TRBV28; 10 bases fit TRBD2. In germline, CDR1 is MDHEN, CDR2 SYDVKM. CDR3 length: 13 amino acids. J lost 8 bases, V lost 6 bases, and 4 bases had no gene match. The CDR3 region is CASSRGTSDEQFF. CDR3 in DNA: TGTGCCAGCAGCCGCGGGACTAGCGATGAGCAGTTCTTC.

This clonotype was seen more than once but under ten times. The chain is built from TRBV12-3 or TRBV12-4 and TRBJ2-1; 7 bases match TRBD2. The V and J ends lost 8 bases and 4 bases, in that order; junction bases with no gene match: 11. This CDR3 region has 15 residues. This chain's CDR3 is CASAVPGGPYNEQFF. As DNA, the CDR3 is TGTGCCAGCGCAGTACCGGGGGGACCTTACAATGAGCAGTTCTTC.

The V and J genes are TRBV29-1 and TRBJ2-3, with D tentatively TRBD2 (6 bases). The CDR3 runs to 15 residues. Looked up from germline, CDR1 is SQVTM and CDR2 is ANQGSEA. Between the trimmed V and J ends, which lost 2 bases and 3 bases, there was a span of 15 bases. In DNA form, the CDR3 reads TGCAGCGTTGAATGGGTAACTAGCCCGACAGATACGCAGTATTTT. Translating gives CSVEWVTSPTDTQYF.

This clonotype occurred once. V usage is TRBV11-2 and J usage is TRBJ2-6; possibly TRBD1 for D (5 bases). Germline assignment: CDR1 SGHAT and CDR2 FQNNGV. Deletions cut 5 bases from V and 6 bases from J, with 8 bases between. The CDR3 sequence is 13 residues long. CDR3 amino acids: CASSQGQANVLTF. CDR3 in DNA: TGTGCCAGCAGCCAAGGACAGGCCAACGTCCTGACTTTC.

This chain's CDR3 is CASSFLVRGTNIQYF. The DNA of the CDR3 is TGTGCCAGCAGCTTTCTCGTCAGGGGAACGAACATTCAGTACTTC. The chain uses TRBV7-2 and TRBJ2-4, with TRBD1 as a possible D gene (6 bases). CDR3 length: 15 amino acids. Trimming took off 3 bases at V and 7 bases at J, with 16 bases between the two ends. Germline CDR1 is SGHTA and CDR2 is FQGNSA.

The chain uses TRBV20-1 and TRBJ2-3; tentative D call: TRBD1 (5 bases). This CDR3 region has 14 residues. The ends were cut back, 6 bases at V and 0 bases at J, with 13 bases in the middle. Looked up from germline, CDR1 is DFQATT and CDR2 is SNEGSKA (reference sequence). DNA for the CDR3: TGCAGTGCCGAACAGGATTTTAGCACAGATACGCAGTATTTT. Translated: CSAEQDFSTDTQYF.

This clonotype has a handful of counts. The V and J genes are TRBV29-1 and TRBJ2-1; 15 bases are shared with TRBD2. The CDR3 totals 14 residues. CDR1 and CDR2 from the germline V gene are SQVTM and ANQGSEA. V shed 5 bases, J shed 7 bases, and the junction held 3 bases outside the gene matches. CDR3 amino acids: CSVSGLAGGNEQFF. CDR3 in DNA: TGCAGCGTTTCGGGACTAGCGGGGGGAAATGAGCAGTTCTTC.

J is TRBJ2-1 and V is TRBV4-3; 11 bases map to TRBD2. V shed 4 bases, J shed 6 bases, and the junction held 8 bases outside the gene matches. The CDR3 consists of 16 residues. Germline CDR1 and CDR2: LGHNA and YSLEER. As DNA, the CDR3 is TGCGCCAGCAGCCGCGGGACGGGACTAGCGGCCAATGAGCAGTTCTTC. It is translated as CASSRGTGLAANEQFF.

A few counts support this clonotype. The chain uses TRBV28 and TRBJ2-5; no clear D gene. The CDR3 is 15 amino acids. Germline V gene lookup returns CDR1 MDHEN and CDR2 SYDVKM. Deletions cut 4 bases from V and 2 bases from J, with 14 bases between. The CDR3 loop reads CASSSADRKQETQYF. CDR3 bases: TGTGCCAGCAGTTCCGCCGACCGAAAACAAGAGACCCAGTACTTC.

This clonotype was counted between two and nine times. This chain links TRBV29-1 with TRBJ2-4; unclear D gene. CDR1 SQVTM and CDR2 ANQGSEA come from the germline V gene. The CDR3 spans 14 residues. Deletions cut 5 bases from V and 0 bases from J, with 11 bases between. CDR3: CSVRPALAKNIQYF. The CDR3 DNA follows: TGCAGCGTTCGGCCGGCACTAGCCAAAAACATTCAGTACTTC.

The J gene is TRBJ2-3, the V gene TRBV27; D gene ambiguous. Looked up from germline, CDR1 is MNHEY and CDR2 is SMNVEV (reference sequence). V lost 5 bases and J lost 0, with 18 bases in between. The CDR3 covers 17 residues. CDR3 amino acids: CASSLRTNRNSTDTQYF. In DNA, the CDR3 is TGTGCCAGCAGTCTCCGGACCAACCGAAATAGCACAGATACGCAGTATTTT.

V gene TRBV4-3 combines with J gene TRBJ2-2, with 9 bases matching TRBD2. Germline V gene sequence: CDR1 LGHNA, CDR2 YSLEER. Germline trimming cut 0 bases from V and 1 base from J; bases unmatched to any gene: 3. This CDR3 has 17 residues. CDR3 nucleotide sequence: TGCGCCAGCAGCCAAGAAGAACTAGCGGGGAACACCGGGGAGCTGTTTTTT. Encoded protein: CASSQEELAGNTGELFF.

V gene TRBV21-1 combines with J gene TRBJ2-5; the table's D call, TRBD1, was not checked against the DNA. The J call may be faulty, since TRBJ2-7 better matches the DNA end. TRBV21-1 is a known pseudogene. The CDR3 spans 16 residues. The CDR3 DNA reads TGTGCCAGCAGCAAACCGAAACCGGGACAGGGCTACGAGCAGTACTTC. The encoded protein is CASSKPKPGQGYEQYF.

This clonotype was found a few times. V is TRBV6-5 and J is TRBJ2-7; 10 nucleotides agree with TRBD1. The germline CDR1 and CDR2 sequences are MNHEY and SVGAGI. CDR3 length equals 14 residues. With 4 bases clipped from V and 7 bases from J, the junction kept 7 bases outside the gene matches. The CDR3 loop is CASSLGTGAREQYF. Here the CDR3 DNA reads TGTGCCAGCAGTTTAGGGACAGGGGCGAGAGAGCAGTACTTC.

The V and J genes are TRBV4-1 and TRBJ1-4, with D perhaps TRBD1 (6 bases). The CDR3 sequence is 18 residues long. The germline V gene has CDR1 MGHRA and CDR2 YSYEKL. V shed 5 bases and J shed 0 bases, with 19 bases lying between them. Written as DNA, the CDR3 is TGCGCCAGCAGCGGGCCGGACAGCGGCCTTGCAACTAATGAAAAACTGTTTTTT. This sequence encodes CASSGPDSGLATNEKLFF.

This rearrangement joins TRBV24-1 to TRBJ2-2, with 11 nucleotides matching TRBD1. With V trimmed by 6 bases and J by 2 bases, 4 bases remained unmatched. The CDR3 loop spans 16 amino acids. Germline V gives CDR1 KGHDR, CDR2 SFDVKD. The CDR3 sequence is CATSRTGGVNTGELFF. The CDR3 DNA reads as TGTGCCACCAGTAGGACAGGGGGCGTTAACACCGGGGAGCTGTTTTTT.

This rearrangement joins TRBV5-1 to TRBJ2-3; tentative D call: TRBD2 (6 bases). Trimming shortened V by 4 bases and J by 4 bases, and 13 bases separated the two germline ends. The CDR3 is 14 amino acids. Germline CDR1 reads SGHRS; CDR2 reads YFSETQ. The DNA for the CDR3 is TGCGCCAGCAGCCCCGGGACTCCCGCAGATACGCAGTATTTT. It encodes CASSPGTPADTQYF.

As for this clonotype: The junction and the germline gene differ at one end; a read error may be behind it. CDR3 in DNA: TGTGCCGGCAGCCCGATTAGCTCTGGGGCCAACGTCCTGACTTTC. This translates into CAGSPISSGANVLTF. The rearrangement joins TRBV27 to TRBJ2-6; D is unclear. This CDR3 has 15 residues. CDR1 and CDR2 from the germline V gene are MNHEY and SMNVEV (reference sequence).

V and J are TRBV4-3 and TRBJ2-3; TRBD2 matches 10 bases. Germline CDR1 is LGHNA and CDR2 is YSLEER. The CDR3 length is 16 residues. Unmatched junction bases numbered 7, after V lost 2 bases and J lost 5 bases. CDR3: CASSQTSSGGLDTQYF. Here the CDR3 DNA reads TGCGCCAGCAGCCAAACGAGTAGCGGGGGGCTAGATACGCAGTATTTT.

The chain is built from TRBV11-2 and TRBJ2-1; weak D call: TRBD1 (5 bases). TRBJ2-7 matches the DNA end more closely, so the J call is doubtful. Germline V gene sequence: CDR1 SGHAT, CDR2 FQNNGV. CDR3 length equals 16 residues. In DNA form, the CDR3 reads TGTGCCAGCAGCTCGTTAGAAGGGGATTCCTACAATGAGCAGTACTTC. This gives the protein CASSSLEGDSYNEQYF.

V usage is TRBV7-2 and J usage is TRBJ1-6; 8 nucleotides agree with TRBD1. Unmatched junction bases numbered 7, after V lost 5 bases and J lost 10 bases. There are 14 residues in the CDR3. Looked up from germline, CDR1 is SGHTA and CDR2 is FQGNSA. In DNA, the CDR3 is TGTGCCAGCAGCCCTGGGGACAGGAAGTCACCCCTCCACTTT. It encodes CASSPGDRKSPLHF.